The rows below give T cell receptor beta chains drawn from one sample of a study of shared T cell receptors in the human thymus. The repertoire was sequenced with immunoSEQ multiplex PCR; TCRdb's copy has only in-frame clones and lacks some. This sample yields 700,000 or so clones, of which over 75% are seen a single time; roughly 0.01% belongs to the top ten. Another study also made use of these data, one on human thymus T cells.

The sample was thymocytes. The receptor set was obtained from a girl under three years old with a congenital heart defect. Each CDR3 is given with its conserved first and last residue. A D gene is named only where the DNA matches it firmly. Size values are once, few and many counts, or a class for expanded clones, and some rows have none.

>TRBJ2-7|NA|NA|TRBV5-1
CASSTGTYEQYF
TGCGCCAGCAGCACGGGTACCTACGAGCAGTACTTC
>TRBJ2-2|TRBD2|NA|TRBV4-2
CASSQGGASGGPTTGELFF
TGTGCCAGCAGCCAAGGGGGGGCTAGCGGGGGCCCAACCACCGGGGAGCTGTTTTTT
>TRBJ1-1|NA|NA|TRBV29-1
CSVLQGPNTEAFF
TGCAGCGTCTTACAGGGACCGAACACTGAAGCTTTCTTT
>TRBJ1-1|NA|NA|TRBV6-5
CASSPPEGNTEAFF
TGTGCCAGCAGTCCCCCGGAGGGGAACACTGAAGCTTTCTTT
>TRBJ2-7|NA|NA|TRBV15
CATSRSRTHHRDYEQYF
TGTGCCACCAGCAGGAGTCGGACCCACCACCGGGACTACGAGCAGTACTTC
>TRBJ1-1|NA|NA|TRBV27
CASSRRWGDTEAFF
TGTGCCAGCAGTAGAAGATGGGGCGACACTGAAGCTTTCTTT
>TRBJ2-2|NA|NA|TRBV6-5
CASSEQGTGELFF
TGTGCCAGCAGTGAACAGGGAACCGGGGAGCTGTTTTTT
>TRBJ2-7|TRBD2|NA|TRBV7-9
CASSTYSGGPSYEQYF
TGTGCCAGCAGCACTTATAGCGGGGGGCCATCCTACGAGCAGTACTTC
>TRBJ2-7|TRBD2|NA|TRBV7-9
CASSLVWTSYEQYF
TGTGCCAGCAGCTTAGTTTGGACTAGCTACGAGCAGTACTTC
>TRBJ2-1|NA|NA|TRBV15
CATSRGGFSSYNEQFF
TGTGCCACCAGCAGAGGAGGATTTAGCTCCTACAATGAGCAGTTCTTC
>TRBJ2-1|TRBD2|NA|TRBV29-1
CSVEGGGKVSYNEQFF
TGCAGCGTTGAAGGCGGGGGTAAGGTATCCTACAATGAGCAGTTCTTC
>TRBJ1-1|NA|NA|TRBV6-8
CASSFWRVMNTEAFF
TGTGCCAGCAGTTTTTGGAGGGTAATGAACACTGAAGCTTTCTTT
>TRBJ1-3|NA|NA|TRBV12-5
CASGHLYSPGNSTATLSGNTIYF
TGTGCTAGTGGTCACCTTTATTCCCCGGGGAATTCCACGGCGACCCTCTCTGGAAACACCATATATTTT
>TRBJ2-7|TRBD1|NA|TRBV5-5
CASSLGTGLSYEQYF
TGTGCCAGCAGCTTAGGGACAGGGCTCTCCTACGAGCAGTACTTC
>TRBJ2-5|NA|NA|TRBV9
CASSPGPGRETQYF
TGTGCCAGCAGCCCTGGGCCTGGTCGAGAGACCCAGTACTTC
>TRBJ1-3|NA|NA|TRBV6-5
CASSYSGISPGNTIYF
TGTGCCAGCAGTTACTCCGGGATTTCCCCTGGAAACACCATATATTTT
>TRBJ2-2|NA|NA|TRBV2
CASSGGSSNTGELFF
TGTGCCAGCAGTGGAGGGAGTTCGAACACCGGGGAGCTGTTTTTT
>TRBJ1-6|NA|NA|TRBV11-2
CASSPTVYNSPLHF
TGTGCCAGCAGTCCGACAGTGTATAATTCACCCCTCCACTTT
>TRBJ2-5|TRBD1|NA|TRBV10-3
CAISETTGPSQETQYF
TGTGCCATCAGTGAGACGACAGGGCCGTCCCAAGAGACCCAGTACTTC
>TRBJ2-1|TRBD1|NA|TRBV18
CASSPVPWDRIYNEQFF
TGTGCCAGCTCACCGGTGCCTTGGGACAGGATCTACAATGAGCAGTTCTTC
>TRBJ1-4|NA|NA|TRBV14
CASSQELRGKLFF
TGTGCCAGCAGCCAAGAGTTGCGGGGAAAACTGTTTTTT
>TRBJ1-2|NA|NA|TRBV11-2
CASSLGQAHGYTF
TGTGCCAGCAGCTTAGGACAGGCCCATGGCTACACCTTC
>TRBJ2-7|NA|NA|TRBV27
CASSLNGYEQYF
TGTGCCAGCAGTTTAAACGGTTACGAGCAGTACTTC
>TRBJ2-1|TRBD2|NA|TRBV6-5
CASSYSIAGPQQFF
TGTGCCAGCAGTTACTCGATAGCGGGCCCCCAGCAGTTCTTC
>TRBJ2-5|NA|NA|TRBV11-2
CASSSQQNKQKSKETQYF
TGTGCCAGCAGTTCACAACAAAATAAACAGAAGTCGAAAGAGACCCAGTACTTC
>TRBJ2-7|NA|NA|TRBV12-5
CASGLPLGRGSYEQYF
TGTGCTAGTGGTCTACCTCTCGGTAGGGGCAGCTACGAGCAGTACTTC
>TRBJ1-1|NA|NA|TRBV25-1
CASSDTRRGNTEAFF
TGTGCCAGCAGTGATACTCGGAGGGGGAACACTGAAGCTTTCTTT
>TRBJ2-1|NA|NA|TRBV7-4
CASSPCGITIGEQFF
TGTGCCAGCAGCCCCTGCGGAATCACTATCGGGGAGCAGTTCTTC
>TRBJ2-3|TRBD2|once|TRBV7-2
CASSLGGGGDTQYF
TGTGCCAGCAGCTTAGGGGGCGGGGGGGATACGCAGTATTTT
>TRBJ2-5|NA|NA|TRBV5-1
CASSFFSDDRIQETQYF
TGCGCCAGCAGCTTCTTCTCCGACGACAGGATCCAAGAGACCCAGTACTTC
>TRBJ1-2|TRBD1|NA|TRBV7-9
CASSHGTGDGYTF
TGTGCCAGCAGCCACGGGACAGGGGATGGCTACACCTTC
>TRBJ2-5|TRBD1|NA|TRBV6-1
CASSEAAYGTGEETQYF
TGTGCCAGCAGTGAAGCTGCCTACGGGACAGGGGAAGAGACCCAGTACTTC
>TRBJ1-6|NA|NA|TRBV7-2
CASTGAINSPLHF
TGTGCCAGCACAGGGGCGATTAATTCACCCCTCCACTTT
>TRBJ2-1|TRBD1|NA|TRBV5-1
CASSLTGGRNEQFF
TGCGCCAGCAGCCTGACAGGGGGAAGGAATGAGCAGTTCTTC
>TRBJ1-4|TRBD1|once|TRBV5-6
CASSSLGGQGTTNEKLFF
TGTGCCAGCAGCTCGCTTGGGGGACAGGGGACAACTAATGAAAAACTGTTTTTT
>TRBJ2-5|TRBD1|NA|TRBV6-5
CASSTTGEWETQYF
TGTGCCAGCAGTACGACAGGGGAATGGGAGACCCAGTACTTC
>TRBJ2-3|NA|NA|TRBV5-4
CASSFSTGESDTQYF
TGTGCCAGCAGCTTTTCGACGGGGGAGTCAGATACGCAGTATTTT
>TRBJ2-1|TRBD2|NA|TRBV18
CASSWGGPSSYNEQFF
TGTGCCAGCTCGTGGGGGGGTCCTAGCTCCTACAATGAGCAGTTCTTC
>TRBJ2-3|NA|once|TRBV25-1
CASSKGTGEATDTQYF
TGTGCCAGCAGTAAAGGTACAGGGGAGGCCACAGATACGCAGTATTTT
>TRBJ2-7|NA|NA|TRBV5-6
CASSLKRIYEQYF
TGTGCCAGCAGCCTGAAGAGGATCTACGAGCAGTACTTC
>TRBJ1-2|NA|NA|TRBV19
CASSIWTESNYGYTF
TGTGCCAGTAGTATCTGGACAGAGTCTAACTATGGCTACACCTTC
>TRBJ1-1|TRBD1|NA|TRBV6-5
CASSGKTGRTEAFF
TGTGCCAGCAGTGGAAAGACAGGGAGAACTGAAGCTTTCTTT
>TRBJ1-1|NA|NA|TRBV4-3
CASSQETVQGWFLDTEAFF
TGCGCCAGCAGCCAAGAAACAGTGCAGGGGTGGTTTTTGGACACTGAAGCTTTCTTT
>TRBJ2-5|TRBD1|few|TRBV5-8
CASSDRTGPQTQYF
TGTGCCAGCAGCGATAGGACAGGTCCCCAGACCCAGTACTTC
>TRBJ2-2|TRBD2|NA|TRBV2
CASMKKTSGGDTGELFF
TGTGCCAGCATGAAAAAGACTAGCGGGGGAGACACCGGGGAGCTGTTTTTT
>TRBJ1-1|TRBD1|few|TRBV7-9
CASSSPRQGTGEAFF
TGTGCCAGCAGCTCCCCCCGGCAGGGGACAGGTGAAGCTTTCTTT